Listed here are 17 T cell receptor beta chains from one sample, sequenced in a study of PD-1 blockade in classical Hodgkin lymphoma (dated by TCRdb to the early 2020s). Libraries came from the immunoSEQ multiplex PCR assay. Held by TCRdb, this immuneACCESS table contains in-frame sequences only and omits some clones. Under half of the omission traces to an unresolved V gene where checked; the cause of the rest is unknown. The sample includes approximately 31,000 clones, with 90% to 95% observed a single time. The ten most abundant clones make up over 2% of the sample. Taken with the paper, the label for time point translates to: newly diagnosed, previously untreated cHL patient sample. The sample comprised peripheral blood mononuclear cells (PBMCs). These receptors all come from a human donor with classical Hodgkin lymphoma.

The chain employs TRBV5-4 and TRBJ2-3; TRBD1 matches at 8 bases. Germline CDR1 is SGHNT and CDR2 is YYREEE (reference sequence). V lost 5 bases and J lost 3; bases outside the gene matches: 8. CDR3 size: 15 residues. For the CDR3, the DNA is TGTGCCAGCAGGTTAGGACAGGGTAGTACAGATACGCAGTATTTT. This translates into CASRLGQGSTDTQYF.

The chain combines TRBV7-2 with TRBJ2-7, with D possibly matching TRBD1 (6 bases). This CDR3 is 15 amino acids long. Germline V gene sequence: CDR1 SGHTA, CDR2 FQGNSA. The V end lost 5 bases, the J end lost 3 bases, and 17 bases lay between the germline ends. This chain's CDR3 is CASSPTPTGYYEQYF. DNA of the CDR3: TGTGCCAGCAGCCCGACCCCGACAGGATACTACGAGCAGTACTTC. The variable domain in full, with the rest retrieved from reference TRBV7-2 and TRBJ2-7, is GAGVSQSPSNKVTEKGKDVELRCDPISGHTALYWYRQSLGQGLEFLIYFQGNSAPDKSGLPSDRFSAERTGGSVSTLTIQRTQQEDSAVYLCASSPTPTGYYEQYFGPGTRLTVT.

The chain joins TRBV5-5 to TRBJ2-7; maybe TRBD2 (6 bases). Per the germline V gene, CDR1 is SGHKS and CDR2 is YYEKEE (reference sequence). CDR3 length: 14 amino acids. The V and J ends lost 4 bases and 3 bases respectively, with 14 bases between them. The CDR3 DNA sequence: TGTGCCAGCAGCCTGGAGGGACTGCACTACGAGCAGTACTTC. It specifies CASSLEGLHYEQYF.

The rearrangement links TRBV6-5 to TRBJ1-2; D may be TRBD1 (5 bases). CDR3 length: 13 residues. Between the trimmed V and J ends, which lost 5 bases and 4 bases, there was a span of 11 bases. Germline CDR1 is MNHEY and CDR2 is SVGAGI. CDR3 in amino acids: CASSQSQGYGYTF. The CDR3 nucleotides read TGTGCCAGCAGTCAGAGTCAGGGCTATGGCTACACCTTC.

This chain joins TRBV28 and TRBJ2-7; 9 bases line up with TRBD1. The germline V gene encodes CDR1 MDHEN and CDR2 SYDVKM. The CDR3 has 13 amino acids. V shed 6 bases, J shed 5 bases, and the junction held 5 bases outside the gene matches. The CDR3 protein is CASRGTGYNEQYF. As DNA, the CDR3 is TGTGCCAGCAGGGGGACAGGGTACAACGAGCAGTACTTC.

This clone was recorded only once. The chain is built from TRBV19 and TRBJ1-1; D is perhaps TRBD1 (6 bases). V was cut by 8 bases and J by 0 bases, with 16 bases left in between. From germline, CDR1 is LNHDA and CDR2 SQIVND (reference sequence). This CDR3 contains 15 residues. The CDR3 loop is CASAEDRLMNTEAFF. CDR3 bases: TGTGCCAGTGCCGAGGACAGACTGATGAACACTGAAGCTTTCTTT.

The V and J genes are TRBV28 and TRBJ1-5; D might be TRBD1 (5 bases). CDR3 length: 17 residues. Per the germline V gene, CDR1 is MDHEN and CDR2 is SYDVKM. The V gene lost 2 bases and the J gene lost 5 bases, with 19 bases spanning the gap. CDR3 DNA sequence: TGTGCCAGCAGTTTAAAAGGGGCAGATTTGGGGGATCAGCCCCAGCATTTT. This gives the protein CASSLKGADLGDQPQHF.

This clone was recorded only once. The chain has TRBV7-2 and TRBJ1-2; the D is unclear. The CDR3 contains 12 residues. The V end was cut by 2 bases, the J end by 5 bases, with 6 bases between. Germline V gives CDR1 SGHTA, CDR2 FQGNSA. The CDR3 reads CASSLSGYGYTF. In DNA form, the CDR3 reads TGTGCCAGCAGCTTATCTGGTTATGGCTACACCTTC.

On this clone: Since the CDR3 does not end with the conserved phenylalanine or tryptophan, this likely comes from a read error. The rearrangement uses TRBV7-8 and TRBJ2-7; the D gene is possibly TRBD2 (5 bases). CDR1 is SGHVS and CDR2 is FQNEAQ in the germline V gene. CDR3 length: 15 residues. V was clipped by 5 bases and J by 7 bases, with 21 bases between them. CDR3 DNA: TGTGCCAGCAGCCTCCGGACTCCCGCTAGGCGGGAGCAGTACCTC. Translating it yields CASSLRTPARREQYL.

The chain combines TRBV7-9 with TRBJ1-5, with D perhaps matching TRBD1 (5 bases). The CDR3 length is 14 residues. Trimming removed 4 bases at V and 4 bases at J, with 11 bases between. Germline CDR1 reads SEHNR; CDR2 reads FQNEAQ (reference sequence). The CDR3: CASSSLQANQPQHF. CDR3 bases: TGTGCCAGCAGCTCACTACAGGCGAATCAGCCCCAGCATTTT. Based on the CDR3 plus reference TRBV7-9 and TRBJ1-5, the full variable domain is DTGVSQNPRHKITKRGQNVTFRCDPISEHNRLYWYRQTLGQGPEFLTYFQNEAQLEKSRLLSDRFSAERPKGSFSTLEIQRTEQGDSAMYLCASSSLQANQPQHFGDGTRLSIL.

This clone was recorded once. The gene calls are TRBV28 and TRBJ1-2; D unclear. This CDR3 spans 11 amino acids. V was clipped by 0 bases and J by 8 bases, with 4 bases between them. The germline V gene encodes CDR1 MDHEN and CDR2 SYDVKM. In DNA, the CDR3 is TGTGCCAGCAGTTTATGGGCAGGCTACACCTTC. Its protein product is CASSLWAGYTF.

The chain links TRBV30 to TRBJ2-7; 10 bases align to TRBD2. J lost 1 base, V lost 3 bases, and 6 bases had no gene match. Germline V gene data show CDR1 as GTSNPN and CDR2 as SVGIG (reference sequence). The CDR3 is 15 residues long. CDR3 amino acids: CAWSPGLATSYEQYF. Here the CDR3 DNA reads TGTGCCTGGAGCCCGGGACTAGCGACATCCTACGAGCAGTACTTC.

The chain is built from TRBV2 and TRBJ1-6; D not certain. V lost 2 bases and J 7 bases, leaving 12 bases between the germline ends. The germline V gene encodes CDR1 SNHLY and CDR2 FYNNEI. This CDR3 is 15 amino acids long. Here the CDR3 reads CASSEYGPTNSPLHF. The CDR3 nucleotides read TGTGCCAGCAGTGAATACGGACCGACGAATTCACCCCTCCACTTT.

The chain joins TRBV10-1 to TRBJ2-7; 7 nucleotides line up with TRBD1. CDR1 and CDR2 from the germline V gene are WNHNN and SYGVQD (reference sequence). Losses at the gene ends were 5 bases for V and 5 bases for J; bases not matched to a gene: 6. This CDR3 spans 13 amino acids. The CDR3 sequence is CASSRDRAHEQYF. CDR3 nucleotide sequence: TGCGCCAGCAGTCGAGACAGGGCCCACGAGCAGTACTTC.

The V and J genes are TRBV5-4 and TRBJ1-2; no reliable D call. Germline V gene data show CDR1 as SGHNT and CDR2 as YYREEE (reference sequence). V lost 1 base to trimming and J lost 9 bases, with 13 bases between them. The CDR3 contains 13 residues. CDR3 sequence reads: CASSLLRVGSYTF. The DNA of the CDR3 is TGTGCCAGCAGCTTGTTAAGGGTAGGGAGCTACACCTTC.

CDR3: CASSVGDRNTEAFF. The CDR3 DNA is TGTGCCAGCAGCGTAGGGGACAGAAACACTGAAGCTTTCTTT. This chain uses TRBV9 with TRBJ1-1; 7 nucleotides line up with TRBD1. The length of the CDR3 is 14 residues. J was trimmed by 2 bases and V by 0 bases; bases with no gene match: 1. Per germline, CDR1 SGDLS and CDR2 YYNGEE.

This chain uses TRBV5-1 with TRBJ2-1, with 7 nucleotides matching TRBD1. The germline gives CDR1 SGHRS, CDR2 YFSETQ. Trimming took 0 bases from V and 5 from J; bases not matched to a gene: 5. The CDR3 loop spans 15 amino acids. This chain's CDR3 is CASSLVTGVNNEQFF. The CDR3 DNA reads TGCGCCAGCAGCTTGGTTACAGGGGTAAACAATGAGCAGTTCTTC.